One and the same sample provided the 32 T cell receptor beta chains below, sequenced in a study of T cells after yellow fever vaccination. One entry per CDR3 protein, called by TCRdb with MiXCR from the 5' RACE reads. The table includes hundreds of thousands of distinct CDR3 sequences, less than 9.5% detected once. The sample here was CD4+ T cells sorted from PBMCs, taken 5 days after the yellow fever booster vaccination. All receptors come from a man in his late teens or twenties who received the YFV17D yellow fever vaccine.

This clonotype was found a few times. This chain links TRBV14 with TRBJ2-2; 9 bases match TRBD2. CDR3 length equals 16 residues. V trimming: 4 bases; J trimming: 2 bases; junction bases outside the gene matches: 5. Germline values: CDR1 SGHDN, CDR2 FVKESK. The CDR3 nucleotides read TGTGCCAGCAGCCGATTTAGCGGGGGAAACACCGGGGAGCTGTTTTTT. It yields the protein CASSRFSGGNTGELFF.

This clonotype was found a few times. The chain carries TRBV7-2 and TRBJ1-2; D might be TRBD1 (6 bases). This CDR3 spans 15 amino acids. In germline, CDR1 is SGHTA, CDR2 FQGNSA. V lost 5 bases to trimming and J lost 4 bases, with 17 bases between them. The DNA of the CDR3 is TGTGCCAGCAGCCCAGACAGGATCGGAGGCTATGGCTACACCTTC. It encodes CASSPDRIGGYGYTF.

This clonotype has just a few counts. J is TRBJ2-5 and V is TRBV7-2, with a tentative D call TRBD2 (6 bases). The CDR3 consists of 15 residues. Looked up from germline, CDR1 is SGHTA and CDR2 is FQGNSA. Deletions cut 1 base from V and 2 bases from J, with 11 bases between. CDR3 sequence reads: CASSLVAGRQETQYF. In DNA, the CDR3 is TGTGCCAGCAGCTTAGTTGCGGGGCGACAAGAGACCCAGTACTTC.

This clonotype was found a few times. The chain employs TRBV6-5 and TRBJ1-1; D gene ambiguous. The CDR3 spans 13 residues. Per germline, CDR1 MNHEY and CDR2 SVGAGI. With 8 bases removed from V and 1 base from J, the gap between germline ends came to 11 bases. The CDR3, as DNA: TGTGCCAGCGGCCTTTTGAGGAACACTGAAGCTTTCTTT. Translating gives CASGLLRNTEAFF.

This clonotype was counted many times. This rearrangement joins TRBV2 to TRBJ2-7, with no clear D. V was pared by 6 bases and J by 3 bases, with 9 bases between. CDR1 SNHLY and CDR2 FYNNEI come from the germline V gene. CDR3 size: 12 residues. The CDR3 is CASSQDIYEQYF. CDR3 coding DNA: TGTGCCAGCAGCCAAGACATCTACGAGCAGTACTTC.

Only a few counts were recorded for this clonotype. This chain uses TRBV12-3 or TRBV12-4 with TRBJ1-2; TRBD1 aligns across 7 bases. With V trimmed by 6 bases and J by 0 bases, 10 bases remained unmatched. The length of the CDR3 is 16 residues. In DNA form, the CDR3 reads TGTGCCAGCAGAACTCCCTGGACAGGAGCTAACTATGGCTACACCTTC. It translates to CASRTPWTGANYGYTF.

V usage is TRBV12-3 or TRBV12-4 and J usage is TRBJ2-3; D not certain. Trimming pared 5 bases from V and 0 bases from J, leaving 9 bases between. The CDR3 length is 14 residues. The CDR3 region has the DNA TGTGCCAGCAGTCAACGGACCAGCACAGATACGCAGTATTTT. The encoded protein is CASSQRTSTDTQYF.

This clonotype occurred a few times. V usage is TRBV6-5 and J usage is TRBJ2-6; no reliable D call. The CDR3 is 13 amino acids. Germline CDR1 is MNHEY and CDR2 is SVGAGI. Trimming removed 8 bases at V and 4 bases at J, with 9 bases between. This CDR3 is CASRVVGANVLTF. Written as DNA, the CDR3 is TGTGCCAGCCGTGTGGTGGGGGCCAACGTCCTGACTTTC.

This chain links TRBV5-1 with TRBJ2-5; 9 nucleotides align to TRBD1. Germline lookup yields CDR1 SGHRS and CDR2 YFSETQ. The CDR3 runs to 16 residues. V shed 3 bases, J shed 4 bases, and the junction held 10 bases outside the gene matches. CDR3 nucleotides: TGCGCCAGCAGCTCCGGAACGGGACAGGGTGGAGAGACCCAGTACTTC. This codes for CASSSGTGQGGETQYF.

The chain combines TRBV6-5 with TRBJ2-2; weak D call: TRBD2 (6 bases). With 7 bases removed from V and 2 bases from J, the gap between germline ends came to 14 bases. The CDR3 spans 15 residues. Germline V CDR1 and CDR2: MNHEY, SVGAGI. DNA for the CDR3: TGTGCCAGCACGACGCGGGGTTTCAACACCGGGGAGCTGTTTTTT. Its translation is CASTTRGFNTGELFF.

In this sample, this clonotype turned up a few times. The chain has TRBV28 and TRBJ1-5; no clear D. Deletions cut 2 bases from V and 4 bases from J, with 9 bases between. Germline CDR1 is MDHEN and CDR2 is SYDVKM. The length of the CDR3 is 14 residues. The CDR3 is CASSLMTDNQPQHF. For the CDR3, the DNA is TGTGCCAGCAGTTTAATGACGGATAATCAGCCCCAGCATTTT.

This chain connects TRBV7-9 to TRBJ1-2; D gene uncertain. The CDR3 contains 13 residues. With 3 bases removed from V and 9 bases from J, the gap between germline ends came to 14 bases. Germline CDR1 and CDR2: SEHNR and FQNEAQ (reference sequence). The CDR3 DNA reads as TGTGCCAGCAGCTTTGGCCGGATGGGAAGCTACACCTTC. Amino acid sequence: CASSFGRMGSYTF. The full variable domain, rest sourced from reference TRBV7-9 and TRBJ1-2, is DTGVSQNPRHKITKRGQNVTFRCDPISEHNRLYWYRQTLGQGPEFLTYFQNEAQLEKSRLLSDRFSAERPKGSFSTLEIQRTEQGDSAMYLCASSFGRMGSYTFGSGTRLTVV.

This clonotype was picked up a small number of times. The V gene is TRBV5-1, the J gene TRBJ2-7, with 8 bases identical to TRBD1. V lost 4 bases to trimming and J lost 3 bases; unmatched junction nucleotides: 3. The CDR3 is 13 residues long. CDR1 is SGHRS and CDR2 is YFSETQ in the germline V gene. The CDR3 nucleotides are TGCGCCAGCAGCATGGGACAGGACTACGAGCAGTACTTC. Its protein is CASSMGQDYEQYF.

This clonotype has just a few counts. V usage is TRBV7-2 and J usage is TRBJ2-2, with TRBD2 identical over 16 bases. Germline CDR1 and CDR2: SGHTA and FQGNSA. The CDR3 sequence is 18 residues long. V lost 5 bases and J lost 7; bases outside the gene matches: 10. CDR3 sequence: CASSPTGTSGGAYGELFF. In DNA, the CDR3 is TGTGCCAGCAGCCCCACCGGGACTAGCGGGGGGGCCTACGGGGAGCTGTTTTTT.

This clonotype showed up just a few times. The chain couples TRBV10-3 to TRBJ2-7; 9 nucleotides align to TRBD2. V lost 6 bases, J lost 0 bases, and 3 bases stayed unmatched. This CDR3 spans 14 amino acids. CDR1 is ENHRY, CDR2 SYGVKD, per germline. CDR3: CAISSAGGSYEQYF. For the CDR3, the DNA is TGTGCCATCAGCTCAGCGGGGGGCTCCTACGAGCAGTACTTC.

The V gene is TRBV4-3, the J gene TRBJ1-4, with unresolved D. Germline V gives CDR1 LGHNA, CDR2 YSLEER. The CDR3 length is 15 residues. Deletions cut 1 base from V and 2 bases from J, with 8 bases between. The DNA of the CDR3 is TGCGCCAGCAGCCAAGGGGGTTACACTAATGAAAAACTGTTTTTT. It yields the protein CASSQGGYTNEKLFF.

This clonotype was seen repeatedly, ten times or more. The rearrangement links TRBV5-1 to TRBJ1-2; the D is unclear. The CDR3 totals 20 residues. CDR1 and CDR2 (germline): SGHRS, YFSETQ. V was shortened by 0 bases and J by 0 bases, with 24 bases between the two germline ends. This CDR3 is CASSLVLLGRRSSANYGYTF. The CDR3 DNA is TGCGCCAGCAGCTTGGTCCTATTGGGGAGGAGGTCTTCTGCTAACTATGGCTACACCTTC.

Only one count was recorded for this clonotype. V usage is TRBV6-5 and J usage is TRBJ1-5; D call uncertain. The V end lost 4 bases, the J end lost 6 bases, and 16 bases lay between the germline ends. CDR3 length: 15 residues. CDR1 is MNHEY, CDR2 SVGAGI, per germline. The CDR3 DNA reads TGTGCCAGCAGTTCCCGGGATGCCGGGTCTCAGCCCCAGCATTTT. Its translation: CASSSRDAGSQPQHF.

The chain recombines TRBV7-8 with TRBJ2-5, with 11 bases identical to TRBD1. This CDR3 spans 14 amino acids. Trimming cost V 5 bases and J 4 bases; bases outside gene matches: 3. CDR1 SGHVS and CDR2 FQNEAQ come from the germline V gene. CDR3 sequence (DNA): TGTGCCAGCAGCACGGGGACAGGGGGAGAGACCCAGTACTTC. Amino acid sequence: CASSTGTGGETQYF.

In DNA, the CDR3 is TGCAGTGCTAGACAGGGCGGAAATTCACCCCTCCACTTT. Amino acids: CSARQGGNSPLHF. The J gene is TRBJ1-6, the V gene TRBV20-1; tentatively, D is TRBD1 (5 bases). Trimming shortened V by 2 bases and J by 7 bases, and 9 bases separated the two germline ends. CDR3 length: 13 amino acids. Germline V gives CDR1 DFQATT, CDR2 SNEGSKA (reference sequence).

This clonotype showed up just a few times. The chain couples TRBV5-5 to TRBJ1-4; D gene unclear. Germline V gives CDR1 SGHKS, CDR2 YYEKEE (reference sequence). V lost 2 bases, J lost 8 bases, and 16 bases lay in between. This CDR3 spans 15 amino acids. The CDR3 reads CASSFIEGVREKLFF. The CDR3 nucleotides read TGTGCCAGCAGCTTCATAGAGGGAGTGAGAGAAAAACTGTTTTTT.

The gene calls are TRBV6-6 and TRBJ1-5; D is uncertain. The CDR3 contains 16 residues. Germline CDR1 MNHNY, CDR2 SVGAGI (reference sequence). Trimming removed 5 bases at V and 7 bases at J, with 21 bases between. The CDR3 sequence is CASSNQPGPARQPQHF. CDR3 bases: TGTGCCAGCAGTAACCAACCCGGACCTGCGAGGCAGCCCCAGCATTTT.

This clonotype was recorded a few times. CDR3 coding DNA: TGTGCCAGCAGCCTGCGGGACAGGGGGCAATTGGGAAGCCAGCCCCAGCATTTT. Residues: CASSLRDRGQLGSQPQHF. This chain joins TRBV6-2 or TRBV6-3 and TRBJ1-5; 12 nucleotides match TRBD1. Germline CDR1 MNHEY, CDR2 SVGEGT. The CDR3 length is 18 residues. J gave up 7 bases and V 6 bases, and 16 bases lay outside the gene matches.

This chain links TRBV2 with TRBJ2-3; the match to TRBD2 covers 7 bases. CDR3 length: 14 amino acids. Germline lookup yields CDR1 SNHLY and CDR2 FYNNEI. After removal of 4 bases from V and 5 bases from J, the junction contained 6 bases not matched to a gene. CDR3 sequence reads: CASSVGLAEDTQYF. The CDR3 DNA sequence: TGTGCCAGCAGTGTAGGCCTAGCGGAAGATACGCAGTATTTT. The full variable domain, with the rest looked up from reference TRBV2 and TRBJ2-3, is EPEVTQTPSHQVTQMGQEVILRCVPISNHLYFYWYRQILGQKVEFLVSFYNNEISEKSEIFDDQFSVERPDGSNFTLKIRSTKLEDSAMYFCASSVGLAEDTQYFGPGTRLTVL.

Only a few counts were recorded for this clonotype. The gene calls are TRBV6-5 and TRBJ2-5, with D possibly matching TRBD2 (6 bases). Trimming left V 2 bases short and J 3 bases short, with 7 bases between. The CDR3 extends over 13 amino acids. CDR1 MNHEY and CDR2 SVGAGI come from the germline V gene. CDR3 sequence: CASSYRGKETQYF. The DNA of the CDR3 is TGTGCCAGCAGTTACCGGGGGAAAGAGACCCAGTACTTC.

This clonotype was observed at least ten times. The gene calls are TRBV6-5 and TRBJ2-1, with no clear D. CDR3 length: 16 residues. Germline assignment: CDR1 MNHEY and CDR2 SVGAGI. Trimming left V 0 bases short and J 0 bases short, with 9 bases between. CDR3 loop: CASSYSIHLSYNEQFF. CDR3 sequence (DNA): TGTGCCAGCAGTTACTCGATCCACCTCTCCTACAATGAGCAGTTCTTC.

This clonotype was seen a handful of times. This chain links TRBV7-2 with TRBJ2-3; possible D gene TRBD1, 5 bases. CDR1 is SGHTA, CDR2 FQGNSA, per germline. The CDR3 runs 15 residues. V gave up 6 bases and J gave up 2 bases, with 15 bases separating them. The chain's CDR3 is CASRRPGAPTDTQYF. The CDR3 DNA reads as TGTGCCAGCAGGCGGCCTGGGGCCCCCACAGATACGCAGTATTTT. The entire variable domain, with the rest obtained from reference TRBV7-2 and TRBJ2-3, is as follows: GAGVSQSPSNKVTEKGKDVELRCDPISGHTALYWYRQSLGQGLEFLIYFQGNSAPDKSGLPSDRFSAERTGGSVSTLTIQRTQQEDSAVYLCASRRPGAPTDTQYFGPGTRLTVL.

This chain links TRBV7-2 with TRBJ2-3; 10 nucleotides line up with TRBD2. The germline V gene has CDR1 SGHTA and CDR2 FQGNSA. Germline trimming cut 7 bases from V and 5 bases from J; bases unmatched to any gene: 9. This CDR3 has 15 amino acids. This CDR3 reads CASTSERGGRDTQYF. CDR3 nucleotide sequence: TGTGCCAGCACCTCTGAGCGGGGGGGCCGAGATACGCAGTATTTT.

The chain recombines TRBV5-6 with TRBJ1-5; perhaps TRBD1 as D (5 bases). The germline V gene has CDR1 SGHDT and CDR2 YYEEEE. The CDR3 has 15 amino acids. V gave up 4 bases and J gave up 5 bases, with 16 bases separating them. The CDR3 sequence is CASSLNGGVDQPQHF. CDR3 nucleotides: TGTGCCAGCAGCCTGAACGGGGGGGTAGATCAGCCCCAGCATTTT.

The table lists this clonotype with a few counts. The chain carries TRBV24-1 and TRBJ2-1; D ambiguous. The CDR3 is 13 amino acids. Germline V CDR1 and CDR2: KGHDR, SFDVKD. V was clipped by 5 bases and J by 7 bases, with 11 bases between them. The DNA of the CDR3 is TGTGCCACCAGTGGACCTAACGAGAATGAGCAGTTCTTC. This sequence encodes CATSGPNENEQFF.

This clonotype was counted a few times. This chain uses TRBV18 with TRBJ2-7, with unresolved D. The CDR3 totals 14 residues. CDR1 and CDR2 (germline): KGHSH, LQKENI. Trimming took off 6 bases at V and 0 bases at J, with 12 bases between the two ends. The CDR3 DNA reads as TGTGCCAGCTCGGGCAGTGCTGGCTCCTACGAGCAGTACGTC. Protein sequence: CASSGSAGSYEQYV.

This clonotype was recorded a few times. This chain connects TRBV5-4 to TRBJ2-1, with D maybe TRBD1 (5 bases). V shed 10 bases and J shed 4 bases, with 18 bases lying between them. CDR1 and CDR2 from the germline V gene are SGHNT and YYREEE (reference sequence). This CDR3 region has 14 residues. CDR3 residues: CALMSRGQYNEQFF. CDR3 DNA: TGTGCCCTGATGAGTAGGGGTCAATACAATGAGCAGTTCTTC. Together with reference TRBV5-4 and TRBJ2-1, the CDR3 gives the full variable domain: ETGVTQSPTHLIKTRGQQVTLRCSSQSGHNTVSWYQQALGQGPQFIFQYYREEENGRGNFPPRFSGLQFPNYSSELNVNALELDDSALYLCALMSRGQYNEQFFGPGTRLTVL.